These 10 T cell receptor beta chains share one sample of origin, sequenced in a study of response to subunit inactivated influenza vaccine. Using its own MiXCR run on the RT-PCR reads, TCRdb lists one record per CDR3 protein. Altogether some 850,000 distinct CDR3 sequences are present, about 18% being singletons, with the ten largest covering roughly a tenth. This specimen was PBMCs from blood, taken 5 to 6 days after vaccination. The receptors stem from a man in his fifties or sixties who received an inactivated influenza vaccine.

This clonotype was detected only a few times. The chain employs TRBV6-1 and TRBJ2-3; the D gene is possibly TRBD1 (6 bases). Germline CDR1 is MNHNS and CDR2 is SASEGT. Trimming pared 7 bases from V and 2 bases from J, leaving 19 bases between. CDR3 length: 16 residues. The CDR3 nucleotides read TGTGCCAGCACCAGGGACACCAGAAGATTCACAGATACGCAGTATTTT. It translates to CASTRDTRRFTDTQYF.

The chain is built from TRBV7-9 and TRBJ2-7; 7 positions match TRBD1. Germline CDR1 reads SEHNR; CDR2 reads FQNEAQ (reference sequence). V dropped 9 bases and J dropped 3; count of bases not matched to a gene: 8. CDR3 size: 13 residues. In DNA, the CDR3 is TGTGCCAGTTGTCGAGGGGGCTTCTACGAGCAGTACTTC. Translating it yields CASCRGGFYEQYF.

The chain links TRBV20-1 to TRBJ2-1; TRBD2 matches 9 bases. The ends lost 2 bases at V and 8 bases at J; junction bases unmatched: 13. The CDR3 is 16 amino acids. Germline V gene lookup returns CDR1 DFQATT and CDR2 SNEGSKA (reference sequence). The CDR3 sequence is CSARSGGREGIHEQFF. CDR3 nucleotides: TGCAGTGCTAGAAGCGGCGGGCGGGAGGGTATCCATGAGCAGTTCTTC.

In this sample, this clonotype turned up many times. The rearrangement links TRBV10-3 to TRBJ2-2; 9 nucleotides align to TRBD1. J was trimmed by 5 bases and V by 5 bases; bases with no gene match: 6. Germline lookup yields CDR1 ENHRY and CDR2 SYGVKD. The CDR3 sequence is 15 residues long. The CDR3 nucleotides read TGTGCCATCAGTCCGGGACAGGGAGGTACCGGGGAGCTGTTTTTT. Encoded protein: CAISPGQGGTGELFF.

V gene TRBV5-6 combines with J gene TRBJ1-1; 9 bases align to TRBD1. CDR1 SGHDT and CDR2 YYEEEE come from the germline V gene. The CDR3 covers 16 residues. V shed 5 bases and J 3 bases; nucleotides not matched to a gene: 11. Written as DNA, the CDR3 is TGTGCCAGCAGTTCCGGGACAGGGACGAGGTACACTGAAGCTTTCTTT. It yields the protein CASSSGTGTRYTEAFF.

J is TRBJ2-1 and V is TRBV7-9; maybe TRBD1 (6 bases). The V gene's germline CDR1 is SEHNR and CDR2 FQNEAQ (reference sequence). The CDR3 is 16 amino acids. V dropped 5 bases and J dropped 4 bases, with 18 bases sitting between them. The CDR3 spells CASSPLRDTRYNEQFF. Here the CDR3 DNA reads TGTGCCAGCAGCCCCCTCCGGGACACCAGATACAATGAGCAGTTCTTC. Supplemented by reference TRBV7-9 and TRBJ2-1, the full variable domain reads DTGVSQNPRHKITKRGQNVTFRCDPISEHNRLYWYRQTLGQGPEFLTYFQNEAQLEKSRLLSDRFSAERPKGSFSTLEIQRTEQGDSAMYLCASSPLRDTRYNEQFFGPGTRLTVL.

The chain couples TRBV6-2 or TRBV6-3 to TRBJ2-1, with D uncertain. CDR3 length equals 11 residues. Germline CDR1 and CDR2: MNHEY and SVGEGT. V lost 5 bases and J lost 9, with 8 bases in between. The CDR3, as DNA: TGTGCCAGCAGTGCGGCGGTTGAGCAGTTCTTC. Translation: CASSAAVEQFF.

This clonotype was picked up many times. The chain combines TRBV29-1 with TRBJ1-1; 9 bases fit TRBD1. This CDR3 is built from 17 residues. Per germline, CDR1 SQVTM and CDR2 ANQGSEA. V lost 7 bases and J lost 8; bases outside the gene matches: 23. The CDR3 sequence: CSAAGLPGDRVGVEAFF. CDR3 in DNA: TGCAGCGCCGCGGGCCTTCCTGGGGACAGGGTAGGGGTAGAAGCTTTCTTT.

This clonotype was observed many times. The chain has TRBV5-1 and TRBJ1-1; D is ambiguous. CDR1 SGHRS and CDR2 YFSETQ come from the germline V gene. The CDR3 is 13 amino acids. V was trimmed by 4 bases and J by 3 bases, leaving 10 bases between them. CDR3 residues: CASSSRQDTEAFF. CDR3 nucleotide sequence: TGCGCCAGCAGCAGCCGGCAAGACACTGAAGCTTTCTTT.

This clonotype was seen a few times. The CDR3 reads CASSQEGGLPTYEQYF. CDR3 coding DNA: TGTGCCAGCAGCCAAGAGGGGGGTCTTCCGACTTACGAGCAGTACTTC. The rearrangement links TRBV4-2 to TRBJ2-7; perhaps TRBD2 as D (6 bases). Germline loops: CDR1 LGHNA, CDR2 YNFKEQ. This CDR3 contains 16 residues. Deletions cut 0 bases from V and 4 bases from J, with 16 bases between.